This T cell receptor beta chain was profiled in a study of CD8+ T cells in alopecia areata. Study summary: Each of the treated patients was given oral tofacitinib, 5 to 10 mg twice daily, for moderate-to-severe alopecia areata.

Study findings and constraints: In lesional scalp, particularly from alopecia totalis/universalis, clonality was higher than in normal scalp.

cDNA prepared by RNA extraction and subsequent reverse transcription served as the template for sequencing. TCRdb keeps only in-frame clones here, not all; method: immunoSEQ multiplex PCR. The data contain roughly 130,000 clones, 58% of them singletons. This clone came up once. What it binds is not known. It was from alopecia areata patients that lesional scalp punch biopsies and peripheral blood were collected. The specimen comprised CD4+ T cells sorted from blood, sampled at week 0. The receptor comes from a human donor with alopecia areata.

The chain's CDR3 is CASSLAQSGGIGYTF. The CDR3 DNA is TGCGCCAGCAGCTTGGCACAATCAGGGGGAATTGGCTACACCTTC. This chain joins TRBV5-1 and TRBJ1-2; 7 bases match TRBD1. Germline values: CDR1 SGHRS, CDR2 YFSETQ. The CDR3 length is 15 residues. Trimming cost V 0 bases and J 7 bases; bases outside gene matches: 9. The full variable domain, with the rest looked up from reference TRBV5-1 and TRBJ1-2, is KAGVTQTPRYLIKTRGQQVTLSCSPISGHRSVSWYQQTPGQGLQFLFEYFSETQRNKGNFPGRFSGRQFSNSRSEMNVSTLELGDSALYLCASSLAQSGGIGYTFGSGTRLTVV.